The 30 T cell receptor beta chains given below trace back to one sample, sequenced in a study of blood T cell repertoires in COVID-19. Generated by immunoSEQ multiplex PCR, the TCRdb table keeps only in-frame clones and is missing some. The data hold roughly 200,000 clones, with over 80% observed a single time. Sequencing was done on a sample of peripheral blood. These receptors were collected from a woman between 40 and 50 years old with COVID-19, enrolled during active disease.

CDR3 protein: CAISATSGDEQYF. Here the CDR3 DNA reads TGTGCCATCAGTGCGACTAGCGGGGACGAGCAGTACTTC. The chain is built from TRBV10-3 and TRBJ2-7; TRBD2 aligns across 11 bases. The CDR3 totals 13 residues. V lost 4 bases, J lost 5 bases, and 1 base stayed unmatched. Germline V gives CDR1 ENHRY, CDR2 SYGVKD.

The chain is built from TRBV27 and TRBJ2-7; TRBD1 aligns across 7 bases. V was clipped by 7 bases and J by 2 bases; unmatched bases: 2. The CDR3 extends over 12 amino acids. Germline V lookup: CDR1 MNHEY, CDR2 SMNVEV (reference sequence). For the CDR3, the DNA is TGTGCCAGCAAGGGGGCCCCCTACGAGCAGTACTTC. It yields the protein CASKGAPYEQYF.

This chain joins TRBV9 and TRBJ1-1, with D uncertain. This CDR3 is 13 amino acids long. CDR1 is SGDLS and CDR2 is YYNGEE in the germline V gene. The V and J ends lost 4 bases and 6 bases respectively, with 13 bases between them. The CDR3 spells CASSLGERAEAFF. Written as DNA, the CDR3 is TGTGCCAGCAGCTTGGGTGAGAGGGCTGAAGCTTTCTTT.

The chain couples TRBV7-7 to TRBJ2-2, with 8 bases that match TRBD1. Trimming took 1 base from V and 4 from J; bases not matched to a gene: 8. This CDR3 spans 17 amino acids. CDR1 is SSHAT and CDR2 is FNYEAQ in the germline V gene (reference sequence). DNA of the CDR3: TGTGCCAGCAGCTTAGGGGCCGGGACAGGATTCACCGGGGAGCTGTTTTTT. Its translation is CASSLGAGTGFTGELFF. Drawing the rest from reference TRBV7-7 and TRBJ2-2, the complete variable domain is GAGVSQSPRYKVTKRGQDVTLRCDPISSHATLYWYQQALGQGPEFLTYFNYEAQPDKSGLPSDRFSAERPEGSISTLTIQRTEQRDSAMYRCASSLGAGTGFTGELFFGEGSRLTVL.

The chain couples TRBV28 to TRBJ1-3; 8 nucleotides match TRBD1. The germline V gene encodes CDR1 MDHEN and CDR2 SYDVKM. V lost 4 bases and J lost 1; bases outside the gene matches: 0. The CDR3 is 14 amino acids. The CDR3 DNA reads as TGTGCCAGCAGTTGGACAGGGTCTGGAAACACCATATATTTT. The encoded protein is CASSWTGSGNTIYF.

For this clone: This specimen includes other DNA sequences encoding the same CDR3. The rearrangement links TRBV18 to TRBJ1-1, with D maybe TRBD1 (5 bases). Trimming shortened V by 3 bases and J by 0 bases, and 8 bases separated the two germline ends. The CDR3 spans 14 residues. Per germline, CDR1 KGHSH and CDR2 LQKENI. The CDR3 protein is CASSPQGMNTEAFF. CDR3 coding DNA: TGTGCCAGCTCACCGCAGGGTATGAACACTGAAGCTTTCTTT.

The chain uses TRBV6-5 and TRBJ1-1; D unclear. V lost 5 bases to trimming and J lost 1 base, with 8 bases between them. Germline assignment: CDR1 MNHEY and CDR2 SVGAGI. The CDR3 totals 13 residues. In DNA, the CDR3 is TGTGCCAGCAGTCCGAGGGCGAACACTGAAGCTTTCTTT. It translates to CASSPRANTEAFF.

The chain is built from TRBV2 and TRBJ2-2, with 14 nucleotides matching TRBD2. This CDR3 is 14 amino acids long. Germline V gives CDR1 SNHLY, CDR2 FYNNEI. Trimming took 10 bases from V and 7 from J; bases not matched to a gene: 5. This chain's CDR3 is CAIPGLAGVGELFF. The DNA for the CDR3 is TGTGCCATACCGGGACTAGCGGGAGTCGGGGAGCTGTTTTTT.

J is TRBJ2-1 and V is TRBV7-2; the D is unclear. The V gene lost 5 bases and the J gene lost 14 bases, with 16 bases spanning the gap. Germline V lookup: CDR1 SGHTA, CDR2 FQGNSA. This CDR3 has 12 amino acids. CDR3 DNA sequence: TGTGCCAGCAGCCCCGTAGCCCCAGTTGAGTTCTTC. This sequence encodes CASSPVAPVEFF.

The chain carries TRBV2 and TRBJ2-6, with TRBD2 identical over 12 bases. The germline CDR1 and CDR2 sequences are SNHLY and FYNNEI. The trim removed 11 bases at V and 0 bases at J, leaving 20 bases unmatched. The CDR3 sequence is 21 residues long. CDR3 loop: CAWSREALAGGPHSGANVLTF. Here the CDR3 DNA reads TGTGCCTGGTCGAGGGAGGCTCTAGCGGGAGGGCCTCACTCTGGGGCCAACGTCCTGACTTTC. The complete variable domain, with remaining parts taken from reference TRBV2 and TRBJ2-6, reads EPEVTQTPSHQVTQMGQEVILRCVPISNHLYFYWYRQILGQKVEFLVSFYNNEISEKSEIFDDQFSVERPDGSNFTLKIRSTKLEDSAMYFCAWSREALAGGPHSGANVLTFGAGSRLTVL.

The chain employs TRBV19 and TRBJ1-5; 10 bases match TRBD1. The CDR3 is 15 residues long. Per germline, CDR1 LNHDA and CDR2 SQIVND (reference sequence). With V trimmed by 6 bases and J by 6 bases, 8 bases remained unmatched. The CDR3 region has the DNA TGTGCCAGTAGAACCGGGACAGGGGCTGGTCAGCCCCAGCATTTT. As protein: CASRTGTGAGQPQHF.

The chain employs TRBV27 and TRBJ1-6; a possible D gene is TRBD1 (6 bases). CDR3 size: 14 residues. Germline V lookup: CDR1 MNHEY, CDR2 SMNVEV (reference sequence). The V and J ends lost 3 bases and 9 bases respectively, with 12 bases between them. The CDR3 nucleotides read TGTGCCAGCAGTTTCACAGGGCATTTTTCACCCCTCCACTTT. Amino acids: CASSFTGHFSPLHF.

CDR3 loop: CASSVRDLSYEQYF. In nucleotides, the CDR3 is TGTGCCAGCAGCGTCCGGGACTTGAGCTACGAGCAGTACTTC. J is TRBJ2-7 and V is TRBV9, with D perhaps TRBD2 (6 bases). The CDR3 is 14 residues long. Deletions cut 2 bases from V and 3 bases from J, with 12 bases between. The V gene's germline CDR1 is SGDLS and CDR2 YYNGEE.

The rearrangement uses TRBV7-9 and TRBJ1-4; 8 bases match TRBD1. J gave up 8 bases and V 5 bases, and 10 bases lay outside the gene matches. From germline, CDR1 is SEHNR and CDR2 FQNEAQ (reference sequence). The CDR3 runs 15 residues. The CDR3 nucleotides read TGTGCCAGCAGCCCAGCAGGGGGCCTTTGGGAAAAACTGTTTTTT. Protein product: CASSPAGGLWEKLFF.

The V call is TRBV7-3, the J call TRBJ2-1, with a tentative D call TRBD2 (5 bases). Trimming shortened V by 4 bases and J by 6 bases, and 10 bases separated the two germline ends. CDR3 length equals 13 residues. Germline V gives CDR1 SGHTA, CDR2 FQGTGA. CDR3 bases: TGTGCCAGCAGCTCGGACTTGATCAATGAGCAGTTCTTC. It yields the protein CASSSDLINEQFF.

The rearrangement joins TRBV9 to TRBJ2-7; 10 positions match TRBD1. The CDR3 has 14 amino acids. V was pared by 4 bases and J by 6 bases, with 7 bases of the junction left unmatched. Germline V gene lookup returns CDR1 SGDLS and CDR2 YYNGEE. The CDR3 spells CASSPRTGGSEQYF. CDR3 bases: TGTGCCAGCAGCCCAAGGACAGGGGGGTCCGAGCAGTACTTC.

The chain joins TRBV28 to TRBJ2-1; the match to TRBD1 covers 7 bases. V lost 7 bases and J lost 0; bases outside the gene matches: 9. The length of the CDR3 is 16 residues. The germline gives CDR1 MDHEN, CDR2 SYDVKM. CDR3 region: CASTHIPGGSYNEQFF. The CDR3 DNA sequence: TGTGCCAGCACCCATATACCAGGGGGCTCCTACAATGAGCAGTTCTTC.

CDR3 amino acids: CATPIMLDESYEQYF. For the CDR3, the DNA is TGTGCCACCCCTATCATGCTTGATGAGTCCTACGAGCAGTACTTC. This chain links TRBV24-1 with TRBJ2-7; D is uncertain. V was shortened by 9 bases and J by 1 base, with 18 bases between the two germline ends. CDR1 is KGHDR and CDR2 is SFDVKD in the germline V gene. This CDR3 comprises 15 residues.

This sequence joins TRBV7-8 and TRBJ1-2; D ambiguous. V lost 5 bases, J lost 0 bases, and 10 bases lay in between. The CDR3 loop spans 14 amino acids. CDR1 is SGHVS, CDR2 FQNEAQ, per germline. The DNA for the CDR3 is TGTGCCAGCAGCGGTGCAGGATCTAACTATGGCTACACCTTC. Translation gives CASSGAGSNYGYTF.

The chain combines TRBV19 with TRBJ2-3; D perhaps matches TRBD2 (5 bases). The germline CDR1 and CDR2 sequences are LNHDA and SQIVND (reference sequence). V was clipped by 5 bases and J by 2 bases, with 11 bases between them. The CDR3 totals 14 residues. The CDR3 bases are TGTGCCAGTAGTCCCACTAGTTCCACAGATACGCAGTATTTT. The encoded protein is CASSPTSSTDTQYF. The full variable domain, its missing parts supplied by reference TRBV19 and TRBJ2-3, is DGGITQSPKYLFRKEGQNVTLSCEQNLNHDAMYWYRQDPGQGLRLIYYSQIVNDFQKGDIAEGYSVSREKKESFPLTVTSAQKNPTAFYLCASSPTSSTDTQYFGPGTRLTVL.

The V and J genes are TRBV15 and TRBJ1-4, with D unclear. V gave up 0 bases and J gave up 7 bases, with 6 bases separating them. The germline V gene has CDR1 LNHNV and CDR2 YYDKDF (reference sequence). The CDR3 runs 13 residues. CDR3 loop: CATSRDAGEKLFF. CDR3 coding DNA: TGTGCCACCAGCAGAGATGCGGGTGAAAAACTGTTTTTT. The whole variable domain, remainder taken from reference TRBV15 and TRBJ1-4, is DAMVIQNPRYQVTQFGKPVTLSCSQTLNHNVMYWYQQKSSQAPKLLFHYYDKDFNNEADTPDNFQSRRPNTSFCFLDIRSPGLGDTAMYLCATSRDAGEKLFFGSGTQLSVL.

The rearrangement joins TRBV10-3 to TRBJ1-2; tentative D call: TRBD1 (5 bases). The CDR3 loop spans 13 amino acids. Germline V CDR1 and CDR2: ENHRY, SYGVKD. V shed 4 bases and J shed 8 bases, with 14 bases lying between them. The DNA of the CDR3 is TGTGCCATCAGTGCACGGCAGGGTAAAGGCTACACCTTC. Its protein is CAISARQGKGYTF.

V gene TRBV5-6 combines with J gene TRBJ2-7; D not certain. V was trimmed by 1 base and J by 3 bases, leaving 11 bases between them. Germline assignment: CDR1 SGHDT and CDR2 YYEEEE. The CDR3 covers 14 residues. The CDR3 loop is CASSLTPDFYEQYF. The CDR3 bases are TGTGCCAGCAGCTTGACACCCGATTTCTACGAGCAGTACTTC.

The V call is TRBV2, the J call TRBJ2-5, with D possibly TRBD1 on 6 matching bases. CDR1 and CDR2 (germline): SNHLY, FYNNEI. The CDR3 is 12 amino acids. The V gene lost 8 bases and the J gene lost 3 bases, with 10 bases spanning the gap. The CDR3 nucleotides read TGTGCCAGCGTACACAGGGAAGAGACCCAGTACTTC. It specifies CASVHREETQYF.

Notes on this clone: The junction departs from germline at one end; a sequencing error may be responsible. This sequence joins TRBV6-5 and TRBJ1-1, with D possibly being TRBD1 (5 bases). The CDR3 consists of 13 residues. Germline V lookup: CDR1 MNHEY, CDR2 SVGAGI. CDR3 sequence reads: CACSRREHTEAFF. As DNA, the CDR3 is TGTGCCTGCAGCCGCAGGGAACACACTGAAGCTTTCTTT.

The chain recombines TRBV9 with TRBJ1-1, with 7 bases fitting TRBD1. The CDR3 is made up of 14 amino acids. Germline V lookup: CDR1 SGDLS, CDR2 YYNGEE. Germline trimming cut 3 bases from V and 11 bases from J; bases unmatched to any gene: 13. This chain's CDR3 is CASSGRDSQVDAFF. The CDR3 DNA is TGTGCCAGCAGCGGAAGGGACAGCCAGGTCGATGCTTTCTTT.

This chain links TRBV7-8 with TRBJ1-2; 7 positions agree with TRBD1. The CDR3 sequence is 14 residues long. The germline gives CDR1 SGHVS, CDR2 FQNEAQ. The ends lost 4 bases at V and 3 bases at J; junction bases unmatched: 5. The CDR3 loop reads CASSSQGEYYGYTF. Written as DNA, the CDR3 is TGTGCCAGCAGCTCGCAGGGGGAATACTATGGCTACACCTTC.

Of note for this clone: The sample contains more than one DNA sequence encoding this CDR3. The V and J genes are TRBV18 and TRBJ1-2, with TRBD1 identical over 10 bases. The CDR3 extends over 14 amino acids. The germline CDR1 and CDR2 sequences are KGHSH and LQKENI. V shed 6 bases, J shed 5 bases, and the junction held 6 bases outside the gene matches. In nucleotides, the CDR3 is TGTGCCAGCTCCCCCGGGACAGGGGATTATGGCTACACCTTC. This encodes CASSPGTGDYGYTF.

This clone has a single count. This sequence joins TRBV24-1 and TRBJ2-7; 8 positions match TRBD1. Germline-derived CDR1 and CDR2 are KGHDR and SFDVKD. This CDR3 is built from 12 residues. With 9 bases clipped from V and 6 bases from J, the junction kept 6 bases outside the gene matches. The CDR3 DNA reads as TGTGCCACCGACCAAGGGACAGGCGAGCAGTACTTC. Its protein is CATDQGTGEQYF.

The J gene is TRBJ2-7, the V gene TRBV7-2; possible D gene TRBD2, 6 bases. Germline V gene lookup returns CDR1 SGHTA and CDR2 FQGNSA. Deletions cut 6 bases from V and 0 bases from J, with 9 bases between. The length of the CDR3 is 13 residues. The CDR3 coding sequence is TGTGCCAGCAGGGCGGGAACCTCCTACGAGCAGTACTTC. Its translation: CASRAGTSYEQYF.